This record covers a single T cell receptor (beta chain). The CDR3 is 15 residues long. CDR1 is KGHSH and CDR2 is LQKENI in the germline V gene. V lost 0 bases to trimming and J lost 4 bases, with 7 bases between them. Sequencing was performed with immunoSEQ multiplex PCR; in TCRdb, only in-frame clones are kept and a portion is missing. Seen here are tens of thousands of clones, about 85% observed once, and the top ten hold 0.9% to 1.2%. This sample is drawn from a study of OX40 agonist ivuxolimab in advanced cancers. At the level of the study: Therapy given before enrollment (anti-PD-1, anti-PD-L1 or anti-CTLA-4) was allowed, and 35% to 45% had some. In three patients, partial responses were observed, one with hepatocellular carcinoma and two with cutaneous melanoma.

The sample consisted of CD4+ or CD8+ T cells sorted from blood, taken in a trial of the OX40 agonist ivuxolimab. This sequence was found in an adult with an advanced solid tumor such as melanoma, head and neck, liver or kidney cancer. The rearrangement uses TRBV18 and TRBJ1-6; no clear D gene. This CDR3 is CASSPPQAYNSPLHF. The CDR3 DNA sequence: TGTGCCAGCTCACCACCGCAGGCTTATAATTCACCCCTCCACTTT.